This is a list of T cell receptor beta chains from one sample in a study of T-cell memory formation after mild COVID-19. One entry per CDR3 protein results from TCRdb running MiXCR on the 5' RACE reads. This sample yields a few hundred thousand distinct CDR3 sequences, of which roughly 13% are seen a single time; roughly 23% belongs to the top ten. The sample taken for sequencing was PBMCs or a T cell subset sorted from them (not recorded which). The receptors stem from a man aged 18-30 years who had mild COVID-19 (a few samples of this study predate the infection). Cell type and time point are not known. CDR3s include the opening cysteine and the closing phenylalanine or tryptophan.

V gene: TRBV4-1; CDR3 protein: CASSQDIRAQDNEQFF
V gene: TRBV5-1; CDR3 protein: CASSLSGSNNGYTF
V gene: TRBV10-2; CDR3 protein: CASSEQGRGETQYF
V gene: TRBV7-2; CDR3 protein: CASSLAGPTNEKLFF
V gene: TRBV4-2; CDR3 protein: CASSQGGLTTGYEQYF
V gene: TRBV15; CDR3 protein: CATSRDLGARHTEAFF
V gene: TRBV24-1; CDR3 protein: CATSDSTTGGIEAFF
V gene: TRBV6-1; CDR3 protein: CASSELGTGVAEQYF
V gene: TRBV6-5; CDR3 protein: CASRSRGSSYNEQFF
V gene: TRBV5-1; CDR3 protein: CASSIPAVAYNEQFF
V gene: TRBV3-1; CDR3 protein: CASERQDRANVLTF
V gene: TRBV25-1; CDR3 protein: CASSDNRGRTGELFF
V gene: TRBV7-8; CDR3 protein: CASSLTGIVSDTQYF
V gene: TRBV2; CDR3 protein: CASILGTEQETQYF
V gene: TRBV11-2; CDR3 protein: CASSFGLDTQYF
V gene: TRBV12-3/TRBV12-4; CDR3 protein: CASSRQGHYGYTF
V gene: TRBV2; CDR3 protein: CASTQGNTEAFF
V gene: TRBV24-1; CDR3 protein: CATSDGTGLSNQPQHF
V gene: TRBV7-3; CDR3 protein: CASSETGYNSPLHF
V gene: TRBV4-2; CDR3 protein: CASSQEGAAGEQYF
V gene: TRBV7-2; CDR3 protein: CASSPTTEGAQYF
V gene: TRBV4-1; CDR3 protein: CASSPPRAMRLNEKLFF
V gene: TRBV7-2; CDR3 protein: CASSPLDSPLHF
V gene: TRBV6-6; CDR3 protein: CASSYVGSTDTQYF
V gene: TRBV3-1; CDR3 protein: CASSQDRIQPQHF
V gene: TRBV5-1; CDR3 protein: CASSKEAGYENTEAFF
V gene: TRBV7-3; CDR3 protein: CASSLKPNSPLHF
V gene: TRBV4-2; CDR3 protein: CASSQEELGDTQYF
V gene: TRBV4-2; CDR3 protein: CASSAEGAGSPLHF
V gene: TRBV20-1; CDR3 protein: CSANAPEQFF
V gene: TRBV5-1; CDR3 protein: CASSLWENEQFF
V gene: TRBV20-1; CDR3 protein: CSARDAGIFTDTQYF
V gene: TRBV9; CDR3 protein: CASSVGLAGKYNEQFF
V gene: TRBV5-1; CDR3 protein: CASSLRGGVNEQFF
V gene: TRBV4-3; CDR3 protein: CASSQANSGGARETQYF
V gene: TRBV4-2; CDR3 protein: CASSRTSGGATDTQYF
V gene: TRBV4-1; CDR3 protein: CASSQRGIGQGANEQFF
V gene: TRBV12-3/TRBV12-4; CDR3 protein: CASSLGDPADGYTF
V gene: TRBV7-2; CDR3 protein: CASSTAPSTDTQYF
V gene: TRBV9; CDR3 protein: CASSASGGDTLHF
V gene: TRBV6-5; CDR3 protein: CASSGEGHPIYEQYF
V gene: TRBV7-9; CDR3 protein: CASDRGYYGYTF
V gene: TRBV10-3; CDR3 protein: CAISESGPTNEKLFF
V gene: TRBV20-1; CDR3 protein: CSASPGQLNEKLFF
V gene: TRBV5-1; CDR3 protein: CASSLGTGGATNEKLFF